These 27 T cell receptor beta chains share one sample of origin, sequenced in a study of CD8 T cells in ankylosing spondylitis. TCRdb reprocessed the 5' RACE reads via MiXCR and lists one record per CDR3 protein. The table includes about 160,000 distinct CDR3 sequences, approximately 9% detected once. The specimen sequenced was blood, either unsorted or a sorted T cell fraction (not recorded which). The receptors here all came from a female donor with ankylosing spondylitis or in good health (not recorded which).

This clonotype was counted only a few times. The chain combines TRBV4-3 with TRBJ2-1; possibly TRBD1 for D (6 bases). The ends were cut back, 3 bases at V and 4 bases at J, with 13 bases in the middle. Germline values: CDR1 LGHNA, CDR2 YSLEER. The CDR3 has 15 amino acids. For the CDR3, the DNA is TGCGCCAGCAGCCATGGAACGACAGGATACAATGAGCAGTTCTTC. Amino acids: CASSHGTTGYNEQFF.

This clonotype was seen only a few times. This chain connects TRBV30 to TRBJ2-7, with 9 bases fitting TRBD1. This CDR3 has 13 residues. J lost 3 bases, V lost 5 bases, and 5 bases had no gene match. In germline, CDR1 is GTSNPN, CDR2 SVGIG (reference sequence). CDR3 sequence: CAWGTGIYYEQYF. DNA of the CDR3: TGTGCCTGGGGGACAGGGATATACTACGAGCAGTACTTC.

This clonotype appeared a few times. CDR3 protein: CASRELAESYEQYF. The CDR3 coding sequence is TGTGCCAGCAGAGAACTAGCGGAGTCCTACGAGCAGTACTTC. V and J are TRBV27 and TRBJ2-7; 8 positions match TRBD2. The trim removed 6 bases at V and 1 base at J, leaving 5 bases unmatched. The CDR3 is 14 residues long. Germline lookup yields CDR1 MNHEY and CDR2 SMNVEV (reference sequence).

This clonotype was picked up a small number of times. V is TRBV19 and J is TRBJ2-1; D is unresolved. Germline CDR1 reads LNHDA; CDR2 reads SQIVND (reference sequence). The V gene lost 11 bases and the J gene lost 0 bases, with 11 bases spanning the gap. The CDR3 sequence is 13 residues long. CDR3: CASTGSSYNEQFF. The DNA for the CDR3 is TGTGCCTCGACGGGCAGCTCCTACAATGAGCAGTTCTTC.

Many counts were recorded for this clonotype. The chain recombines TRBV7-9 with TRBJ2-5; a possible D gene is TRBD1 (6 bases). The V end lost 4 bases, the J end lost 0 bases, and 9 bases lay between the germline ends. The CDR3 covers 14 residues. The germline CDR1 and CDR2 sequences are SEHNR and FQNEAQ (reference sequence). In DNA, the CDR3 is TGTGCCAGCAGCTCCAGACAGGACCAAGAGACCCAGTACTTC. As protein: CASSSRQDQETQYF. Variable domain in full (rest from reference TRBV7-9 and TRBJ2-5): DTGVSQNPRHKITKRGQNVTFRCDPISEHNRLYWYRQTLGQGPEFLTYFQNEAQLEKSRLLSDRFSAERPKGSFSTLEIQRTEQGDSAMYLCASSSRQDQETQYFGPGTRLLVL.

This clonotype has a handful of counts. The chain links TRBV19 to TRBJ1-1; tentatively, D is TRBD1 (6 bases). This CDR3 has 13 residues. V was clipped by 4 bases and J by 1 base, with 7 bases between them. Germline V gene data show CDR1 as LNHDA and CDR2 as SQIVND (reference sequence). The CDR3 region is CASSRGRNTEAFF. The DNA of the CDR3 is TGTGCCAGTAGTAGGGGGCGGAACACTGAAGCTTTCTTT.

V usage is TRBV7-9 and J usage is TRBJ1-1; 7 bases fit TRBD1. In germline, CDR1 is SEHNR, CDR2 FQNEAQ (reference sequence). With 5 bases clipped from V and 8 bases from J, the junction kept 8 bases outside the gene matches. The CDR3 totals 13 residues. The CDR3 DNA reads as TGTGCCAGCAGCCCCTCCGGGACAGCAGAAGCTTTCTTT. It encodes CASSPSGTAEAFF.

This clonotype occurred many times. This chain connects TRBV7-9 to TRBJ1-1; D is undetermined. Germline V gene sequence: CDR1 SEHNR, CDR2 FQNEAQ (reference sequence). This CDR3 contains 11 residues. V lost 3 bases to trimming and J lost 11 bases, with 10 bases between them. CDR3 sequence reads: CASSFQTGAFF. CDR3 nucleotide sequence: TGTGCCAGCAGCTTCCAGACGGGGGCTTTCTTT.

This clonotype was seen ten or more times. CDR3: CASSFLVTDTQYF. The CDR3 DNA follows: TGTGCCAGCAGTTTCCTAGTCACAGATACGCAGTATTTT. The V call is TRBV12-3 or TRBV12-4, the J call TRBJ2-3, with no clear D. V was trimmed by 3 bases and J by 2 bases, leaving 6 bases between them. This CDR3 spans 13 amino acids.

The genes are TRBV27 and TRBJ2-1; D is unresolved. CDR3 size: 15 residues. V dropped 5 bases and J dropped 5 bases, with 16 bases sitting between them. Germline V CDR1 and CDR2: MNHEY, SMNVEV (reference sequence). The CDR3 DNA reads as TGTGCCAGCAGTGTCTCAAGGGCCCTTAACAATGAGCAGTTCTTC. Translated, it gives CASSVSRALNNEQFF.

The chain is built from TRBV13 and TRBJ2-2; tentatively, D is TRBD1 (6 bases). The V end lost 4 bases, the J end lost 4 bases, and 13 bases lay between the germline ends. Germline assignment: CDR1 PRHDT and CDR2 FYEKMQ (reference sequence). There are 15 residues in the CDR3. The CDR3 DNA is TGTGCCAGCAGCTCCAGGGGCGCGGGCACCGGGGAGCTGTTTTTT. This translates into CASSSRGAGTGELFF. Drawing the rest from reference TRBV13 and TRBJ2-2, the complete variable domain is AAGVIQSPRHLIKEKRETATLKCYPIPRHDTVYWYQQGPGQDPQFLISFYEKMQSDKGSIPDRFSAQQFSDYHSELNMSSLELGDSALYFCASSSRGAGTGELFFGEGSRLTVL.

This clonotype appeared many times. The chain joins TRBV29-1 to TRBJ2-1, with TRBD2 matching over 8 bases. The CDR3 is 15 residues long. V lost 4 bases and J lost 0; bases outside the gene matches: 5. The germline CDR1 and CDR2 sequences are SQVTM and ANQGSEA. CDR3 loop: CSVGGGRVSYNEQFF. In DNA, the CDR3 is TGCAGCGTTGGCGGGGGGAGAGTCTCCTACAATGAGCAGTTCTTC.

This clonotype was seen only a few times. This chain uses TRBV20-1 with TRBJ1-5; D ambiguous. The V gene lost 0 bases and the J gene lost 2 bases, with 5 bases spanning the gap. Looked up from germline, CDR1 is DFQATT and CDR2 is SNEGSKA (reference sequence). The CDR3 has 13 amino acids. The CDR3 bases are TGCAGTGCTAGAGATTTGGGCAATCAGCCCCAGCATTTT. Encoded protein: CSARDLGNQPQHF.

This clonotype was recorded once. The chain couples TRBV27 to TRBJ2-3; D not certain. Germline-derived CDR1 and CDR2 are MNHEY and SMNVEV (reference sequence). CDR3 length: 10 residues. V shed 11 bases and J shed 7 bases, with 10 bases lying between them. This CDR3 reads CADQPNTQYF. The DNA of the CDR3 is TGTGCCGACCAGCCGAATACGCAGTATTTT.

The chain employs TRBV6-5 and TRBJ1-1; D perhaps matches TRBD1 (5 bases). V lost 2 bases and J lost 4, with 11 bases in between. CDR1 is MNHEY and CDR2 is SVGAGI in the germline V gene. The CDR3 length is 14 residues. CDR3 bases: TGTGCCAGCAGTTACCTCCAGGGCTCCACTGAAGCTTTCTTT. Its translation is CASSYLQGSTEAFF.

V is TRBV9 and J is TRBJ2-5; the match to TRBD2 covers 10 bases. CDR1 SGDLS and CDR2 YYNGEE come from the germline V gene. V dropped 4 bases and J dropped 3; count of bases not matched to a gene: 6. The CDR3 loop spans 15 amino acids. The CDR3 DNA reads TGTGCCAGCAGCATTAGCGGGAGGAGTGAAGAGACCCAGTACTTC. Its protein product is CASSISGRSEETQYF.

V usage is TRBV27 and J usage is TRBJ2-1; a weak D match, TRBD2 (6 bases). CDR1 is MNHEY and CDR2 is SMNVEV in the germline V gene (reference sequence). V lost 5 bases and J lost 5, with 22 bases in between. The CDR3 runs 17 residues. For the CDR3, the DNA is TGTGCCAGCAGTGTCACCGCCGGGACTCCTAGAGACAATGAGCAGTTCTTC. This translates into CASSVTAGTPRDNEQFF.

This clonotype was counted between two and nine times. The CDR3 DNA is TGTGCCAGCTCTCCTCCTCGAGTCCTGAGCTCCTACGAGCAGTACTTC. This translates into CASSPPRVLSSYEQYF. The V gene is TRBV7-8, the J gene TRBJ2-7; D gene unclear. Germline loops: CDR1 SGHVS, CDR2 FQNEAQ. The CDR3 extends over 16 amino acids. V was trimmed by 8 bases and J by 0 bases, leaving 20 bases between them.

This clonotype was found a few times. This chain joins TRBV4-3 and TRBJ1-1; D is ambiguous. V was cut by 1 base and J by 0 bases, with 6 bases left in between. The CDR3 sequence is 14 residues long. Looked up from germline, CDR1 is LGHNA and CDR2 is YSLEER. Written as DNA, the CDR3 is TGCGCCAGCAGCCAAGCTGGGTTGAACACTGAAGCTTTCTTT. This encodes CASSQAGLNTEAFF.

V usage is TRBV12-3 or TRBV12-4 and J usage is TRBJ2-5; tentatively, D is TRBD2 (6 bases). V was cut by 5 bases and J by 3 bases, with 16 bases left in between. This CDR3 spans 15 amino acids. The CDR3 DNA follows: TGTGCCAGCAGTCCCCACTGGGACTCCGAAGAGACCCAGTACTTC. Its translation: CASSPHWDSEETQYF.

This clonotype has only a few counts. The chain couples TRBV6-2 or TRBV6-3 to TRBJ2-2; 7 bases agree with TRBD2. The germline gives CDR1 MNHEY, CDR2 SVGEGT. CDR3 length: 15 amino acids. With V trimmed by 6 bases and J by 7 bases, 11 bases remained unmatched. The CDR3 here is CASSAGGAGFGELFF. The CDR3 nucleotides are TGTGCCAGCAGCGCCGGGGGAGCGGGATTCGGGGAGCTGTTTTTT.

Many counts were recorded for this clonotype. The rearrangement joins TRBV7-9 to TRBJ1-1; 8 bases line up with TRBD1. This CDR3 comprises 13 residues. Germline V CDR1 and CDR2: SEHNR, FQNEAQ (reference sequence). The junction had 9 bases not matched to a gene; V was cut back by 5 bases and J by 10 bases. CDR3 protein: CASSPTGGGLAFF. The CDR3 bases are TGTGCCAGCAGCCCAACAGGGGGGGGTTTAGCTTTCTTT.

This clonotype was seen many times. The genes are TRBV7-9 and TRBJ1-2; a possible D gene is TRBD1 (5 bases). V shed 8 bases and J shed 6 bases, with 10 bases lying between them. This CDR3 has 11 amino acids. From germline, CDR1 is SEHNR and CDR2 FQNEAQ (reference sequence). CDR3 in amino acids: CASGQGHGYTF. The CDR3 DNA reads as TGTGCCAGCGGTCAGGGCCATGGCTACACCTTC.

This clonotype was recorded at least ten times. This chain links TRBV6-5 with TRBJ2-1; D perhaps matches TRBD2 (5 bases). This CDR3 is 12 amino acids long. Per the germline V gene, CDR1 is MNHEY and CDR2 is SVGAGI. The CDR3 sequence is CASRGSDNEQFF. In DNA, the CDR3 is TGTGCTTCTCGAGGGAGTGACAATGAGCAGTTCTTC.

This clonotype was detected ten times or more. The junction departs from the called germline gene at one end, perhaps through a read error. The chain uses TRBV5-1 and TRBJ1-1; the match to TRBD1 covers 10 bases. The CDR3 is made up of 14 amino acids. CDR1 and CDR2 (germline): SGHRS, YFSETQ. The CDR3 DNA sequence: TGTGCCAGCAGCTTGGGACAGGGGAGAACTGAAGCTTTCTTT. This translates into CASSLGQGRTEAFF.

The CDR3 region has the DNA TGTGCCAGCAGCGTCAAAGCGGGAGGCGCAGATACGCAGTATTTT. This translates into CASSVKAGGADTQYF. The gene calls are TRBV9 and TRBJ2-3; TRBD2 matches at 9 bases. The CDR3 runs 15 residues. CDR1 and CDR2 (germline): SGDLS, YYNGEE. Trimming cost V 2 bases and J 4 bases; bases outside gene matches: 5.

This clonotype was counted only a few times. The V and J genes are TRBV7-9 and TRBJ2-7; 7 bases are a match to TRBD1. Germline CDR1 is SEHNR and CDR2 is FQNEAQ (reference sequence). The ends lost 4 bases at V and 2 bases at J; junction bases unmatched: 8. The CDR3 is made up of 15 amino acids. The CDR3 coding sequence is TGTGCCAGCAGCTCTAGAAACAGGGGCGCCTACGAGCAGTACTTC. Encoded protein: CASSSRNRGAYEQYF.